A selection of T cell receptor beta chains follows, all from one sample in a study of Ad26.COV2.S vaccination and SARS-CoV-2 variants. Measured with immunoSEQ multiplex PCR; TCRdb has only the in-frame clones, and not every one. The sample contains approximately 410,000 clones, 92% of which appear only once. The sample consisted of peripheral blood, taken in a trial of Ad26.COV2.S vaccine versus placebo. The source of these receptors is a person between 18 and 59 years old who received the Ad26.COV2.S COVID-19 vaccine or a placebo. The CDR3 runs from the conserved cysteine through the conserved F or W. D genes are given only for firm matches. Rows may omit the clone size; those that give it use once, few, many or a size class.

d_call clone_size j_call v_call cdr3_aa cdr3_nt
TRBD2 NA TRBJ2-1 TRBV28 CASSTSGGAYNEQFF TGTGCCAGCAGCACTAGCGGGGGGGCTTACAATGAGCAGTTCTTC
NA NA TRBJ2-3 TRBV2 CASSARGLKALTDTQYF TGTGCCAGCAGTGCTAGGGGCCTCAAAGCCCTCACAGATACGCAGTATTTT
NA NA TRBJ1-2 TRBV7-2 CASSLGPGISSYGYTF TGTGCCAGCAGCTTAGGTCCAGGGATTAGTTCCTATGGCTACACCTTC
NA NA TRBJ1-2 TRBV3-1/TRBV3-2 CASSHPEGPLYGYTF TGTGCCAGCAGCCACCCAGAGGGGCCCCTCTATGGCTACACCTTC
TRBD1 NA TRBJ1-1 TRBV18 CASSPGQGGTMNTEAFF TGTGCCAGCTCACCCGGACAGGGGGGAACCATGAACACTGAAGCTTTCTTT
NA NA TRBJ2-7 TRBV5-4 CASSLGQNFNEQYF TGTGCCAGCAGCTTGGGACAGAACTTTAACGAGCAGTACTTC
NA NA TRBJ1-2 TRBV30 CAWRQSNYGYTF TGTGCCTGGAGACAGTCTAACTATGGCTACACCTTC
TRBD1 NA TRBJ2-7 TRBV28 CASSDRDRTYEQYF TGTGCCAGCAGCGACCGGGACAGAACCTACGAGCAGTACTTC
NA NA TRBJ1-4 TRBV27 CASSLSGRRQEKLFF TGTGCCAGCAGTTTATCGGGGAGACGACAAGAAAAACTGTTTTTT
TRBD1 NA TRBJ1-5 TRBV19 CASSITGTGNSNQPQHF TGTGCCAGTAGCATTACCGGGACAGGAAATAGCAATCAGCCCCAGCATTTT
TRBD2 NA TRBJ2-3 TRBV4-3 CASSQDQRGGSRQYF TGCGCCAGCAGCCAAGATCAGCGGGGGGGTTCCAGGCAGTATTTT
NA once TRBJ2-7 TRBV27 CASSSYYEQYF TGTGCCAGCAGCTCATACTACGAGCAGTACTTC
NA few TRBJ1-2 TRBV7-2 CASSHVEGSNGYTF TGTGCCAGCAGCCACGTCGAAGGGAGCAATGGCTACACCTTC
NA NA TRBJ2-3 TRBV27 CASSLGFDTQYF TGTGCCAGCAGTTTAGGCTTTGATACGCAGTATTTT
TRBD1 NA TRBJ1-1 TRBV4-1 CASTQGATNTEAFF TGCGCCAGCACCCAGGGGGCGACGAACACTGAAGCTTTCTTT
TRBD1 NA TRBJ1-4 TRBV29-1 CSAQTQGNEKLFF TGCAGCGCCCAAACACAGGGGAATGAAAAACTGTTTTTT
NA NA TRBJ2-7 TRBV5-4 CASSFGQGSYEQYF TGTGCCAGCAGCTTCGGACAAGGATCCTACGAGCAGTACTTC
NA NA TRBJ2-5 TRBV14 CASSRVGGPDIVETQYF TGTGCCAGCAGCCGGGTGGGGGGCCCGGATATCGTTGAGACCCAGTACTTC
NA NA TRBJ1-1 TRBV11-2 CASSLVTGTEAFF TGTGCCAGCAGCTTAGTGACGGGCACTGAAGCTTTCTTT
TRBD1 NA TRBJ2-7 TRBV28 CASSLLDRGTYEQYF TGTGCCAGCAGTTTATTGGACAGGGGCACCTACGAGCAGTACTTC
NA NA TRBJ2-5 TRBV2 CASSFSTGIETQYF TGTGCCAGCAGCTTCTCGACAGGAATAGAGACCCAGTACTTC
NA NA TRBJ2-7 TRBV7-2 CASSFLWSYEQYF TGTGCCAGCAGCTTTCTCTGGAGCTACGAGCAGTACTTC
NA NA TRBJ1-1 TRBV7-9 CASSLASGAIWDTEAFF TGTGCCAGCAGCTTAGCTTCAGGGGCAATATGGGACACTGAAGCTTTCTTT
NA NA TRBJ1-1 TRBV6-5 CASIRGLDTEAFF TGTGCCAGCATTAGGGGTCTTGACACTGAAGCTTTCTTT
TRBD2 NA TRBJ2-7 TRBV6-2/TRBV6-3 CASSSMGLAGSYEQYF TGTGCCAGCAGTTCGATGGGACTAGCGGGGTCCTACGAGCAGTACTTC
TRBD1 NA TRBJ2-7 TRBV4-3 CASSLGQGAYEQYF TGCGCCAGCAGCCTGGGACAGGGGGCCTACGAGCAGTACTTC
NA NA TRBJ1-1 TRBV3-1/TRBV3-2 CASSQDHVTGGTEAFF TGTGCCAGCAGCCAAGACCACGTAACCGGCGGCACTGAAGCTTTCTTT
NA NA TRBJ1-4 TRBV5-1 CASSSRGGVKLFF TGCGCCAGCAGCTCCAGAGGAGGAGTAAAACTGTTTTTT
TRBD1 NA TRBJ1-2 TRBV2 CASSGLRQGLYGYTF TGTGCCAGCAGTGGCCTCCGACAGGGCCTCTATGGCTACACCTTC
TRBD1 NA TRBJ1-3 TRBV18 CASSNGTGLSGNTIYF TGTGCCAGCTCAAACGGGACAGGGCTCTCTGGAAACACCATATATTTT
NA NA TRBJ2-7 TRBV18 CASGPSVSSYEQYF TGTGCCAGCGGCCCGTCTGTCAGCTCCTACGAGCAGTACTTC
NA NA TRBJ2-5 TRBV7-7 CASSRSPDSQETQYF TGTGCTAGCAGCCGGTCCCCGGACAGCCAAGAGACCCAGTACTTC
TRBD1 NA TRBJ2-5 TRBV27 CASSNRGETQYF TGTGCCAGCAGTAACAGGGGAGAGACCCAGTACTTC
NA NA TRBJ2-7 TRBV4-3 CASSQEFTAPSSYEQYF TGCGCCAGCAGCCAAGAATTTACAGCTCCTTCATCCTACGAGCAGTACTTC
TRBD1 once TRBJ2-2 TRBV29-1 CSAGQPNTGELFF TGCAGCGCGGGACAGCCGAACACCGGGGAGCTGTTTTTT
NA NA TRBJ2-1 TRBV7-2 CASSLGSTALNEQFF TGTGCCAGCAGCTTAGGTTCGACAGCCCTCAATGAGCAGTTCTTC
NA NA TRBJ2-7 TRBV7-2 CASSLRYEQYF TGTGCCAGCAGCTTAAGGTACGAGCAGTACTTC